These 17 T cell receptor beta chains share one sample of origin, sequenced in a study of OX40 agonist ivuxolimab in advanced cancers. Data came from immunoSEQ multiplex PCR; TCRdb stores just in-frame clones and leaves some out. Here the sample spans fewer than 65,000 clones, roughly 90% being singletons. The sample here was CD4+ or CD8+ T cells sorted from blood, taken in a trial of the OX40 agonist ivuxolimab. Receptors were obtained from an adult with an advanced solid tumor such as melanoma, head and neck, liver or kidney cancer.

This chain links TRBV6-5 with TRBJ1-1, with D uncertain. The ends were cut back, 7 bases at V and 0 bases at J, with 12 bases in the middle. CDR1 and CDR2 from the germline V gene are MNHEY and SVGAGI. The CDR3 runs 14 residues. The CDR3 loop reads CASKKGRLNTEAFF. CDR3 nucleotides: TGTGCCAGCAAAAAGGGCAGGTTGAACACTGAAGCTTTCTTT.

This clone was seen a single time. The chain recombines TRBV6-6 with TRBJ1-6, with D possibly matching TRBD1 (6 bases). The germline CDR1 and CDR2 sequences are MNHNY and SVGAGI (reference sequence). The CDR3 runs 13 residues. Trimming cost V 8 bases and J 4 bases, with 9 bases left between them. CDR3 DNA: TGTGCCAGCGGCGGACAGTATAATTCACCCCTCCACTTT. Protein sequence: CASGGQYNSPLHF.

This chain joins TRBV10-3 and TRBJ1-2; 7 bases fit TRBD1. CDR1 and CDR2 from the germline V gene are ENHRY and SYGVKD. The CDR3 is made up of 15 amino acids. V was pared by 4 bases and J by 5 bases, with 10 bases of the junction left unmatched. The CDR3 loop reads CAISVIQGFLYGYTF. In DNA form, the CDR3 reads TGTGCCATCAGTGTGATACAGGGGTTTCTATATGGCTACACCTTC.

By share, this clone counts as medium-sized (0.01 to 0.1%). The CDR3 here is CASSQTGFNSPLHF. The CDR3 DNA reads as TGTGCCAGCAGCCAGACAGGGTTTAATTCACCCCTCCACTTT. The J gene is TRBJ1-6, the V gene TRBV9; 7 positions agree with TRBD1. The CDR3 consists of 14 residues. The V and J ends lost 4 bases and 6 bases, in that order; junction bases with no gene match: 4. In germline, CDR1 is SGDLS, CDR2 YYNGEE.

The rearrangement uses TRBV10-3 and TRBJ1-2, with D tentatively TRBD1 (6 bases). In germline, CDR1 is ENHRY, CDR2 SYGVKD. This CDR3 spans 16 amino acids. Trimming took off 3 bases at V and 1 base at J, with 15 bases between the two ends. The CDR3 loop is CAISEGGTIYNYGYTF. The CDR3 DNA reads TGTGCCATCAGTGAAGGAGGGACAATCTATAACTATGGCTACACCTTC.

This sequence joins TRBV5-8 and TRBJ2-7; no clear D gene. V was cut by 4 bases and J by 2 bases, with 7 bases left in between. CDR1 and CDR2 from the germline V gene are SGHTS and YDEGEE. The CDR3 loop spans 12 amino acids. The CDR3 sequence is CASSRPPYEQYF. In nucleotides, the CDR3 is TGTGCCAGCAGCAGACCCCCCTACGAGCAGTACTTC.

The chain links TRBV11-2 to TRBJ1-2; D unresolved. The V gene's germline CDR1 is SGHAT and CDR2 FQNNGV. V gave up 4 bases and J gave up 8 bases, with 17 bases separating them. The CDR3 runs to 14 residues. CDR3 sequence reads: CASSSQVEGRGYTF. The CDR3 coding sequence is TGTGCCAGCAGCTCCCAGGTGGAGGGCCGGGGCTACACCTTC.

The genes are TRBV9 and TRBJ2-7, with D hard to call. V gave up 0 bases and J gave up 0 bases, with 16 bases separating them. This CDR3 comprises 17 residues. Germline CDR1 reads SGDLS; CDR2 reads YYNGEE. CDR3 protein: CASSVGPGPSSSYEQYF. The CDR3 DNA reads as TGTGCCAGCAGCGTAGGGCCAGGACCATCTTCCTCCTACGAGCAGTACTTC.

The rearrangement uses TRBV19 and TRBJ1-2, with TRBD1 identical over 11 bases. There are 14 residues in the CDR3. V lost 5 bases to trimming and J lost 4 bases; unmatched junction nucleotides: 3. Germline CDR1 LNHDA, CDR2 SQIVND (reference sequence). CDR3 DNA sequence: TGTGCCAGTAGTCGGGACAGGGGGTTCTATGGCTACACCTTC. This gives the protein CASSRDRGFYGYTF.

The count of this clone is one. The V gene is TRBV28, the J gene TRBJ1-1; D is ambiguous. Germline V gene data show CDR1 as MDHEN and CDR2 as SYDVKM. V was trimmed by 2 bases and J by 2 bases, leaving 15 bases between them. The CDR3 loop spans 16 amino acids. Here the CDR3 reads CASSLTGRPGNTEAFF. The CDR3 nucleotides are TGTGCCAGCAGTTTAACCGGCAGGCCGGGTAACACTGAAGCTTTCTTT.

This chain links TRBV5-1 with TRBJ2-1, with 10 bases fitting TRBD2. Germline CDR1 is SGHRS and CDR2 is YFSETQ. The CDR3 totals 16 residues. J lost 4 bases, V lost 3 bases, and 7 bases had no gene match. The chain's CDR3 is CASSSGVAGGYNEQFF. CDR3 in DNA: TGCGCCAGCAGCTCGGGGGTAGCGGGAGGTTACAATGAGCAGTTCTTC.

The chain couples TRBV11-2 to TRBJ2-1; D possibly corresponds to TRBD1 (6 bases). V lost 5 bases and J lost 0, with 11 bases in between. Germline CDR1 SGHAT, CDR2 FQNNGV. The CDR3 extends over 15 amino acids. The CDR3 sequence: CASSTRGTSYNEQFF. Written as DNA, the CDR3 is TGTGCCAGCAGCACTAGGGGGACCTCCTACAATGAGCAGTTCTTC.

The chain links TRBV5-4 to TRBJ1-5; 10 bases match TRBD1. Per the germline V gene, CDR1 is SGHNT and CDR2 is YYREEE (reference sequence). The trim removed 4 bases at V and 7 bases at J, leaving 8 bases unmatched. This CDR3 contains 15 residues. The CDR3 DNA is TGTGCCAGCAGCCCCAGACAGGGGGCAGGGCAGCCCCAGCATTTT. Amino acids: CASSPRQGAGQPQHF. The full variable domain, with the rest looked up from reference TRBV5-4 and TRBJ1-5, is ETGVTQSPTHLIKTRGQQVTLRCSSQSGHNTVSWYQQALGQGPQFIFQYYREEENGRGNFPPRFSGLQFPNYSSELNVNALELDDSALYLCASSPRQGAGQPQHFGDGTRLSIL.

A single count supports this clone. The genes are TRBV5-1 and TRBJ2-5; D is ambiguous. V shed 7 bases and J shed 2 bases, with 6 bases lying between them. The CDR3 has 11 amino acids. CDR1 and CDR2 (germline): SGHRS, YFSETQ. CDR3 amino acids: CASGEQETQYF. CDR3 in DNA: TGCGCCAGCGGAGAACAAGAGACCCAGTACTTC.

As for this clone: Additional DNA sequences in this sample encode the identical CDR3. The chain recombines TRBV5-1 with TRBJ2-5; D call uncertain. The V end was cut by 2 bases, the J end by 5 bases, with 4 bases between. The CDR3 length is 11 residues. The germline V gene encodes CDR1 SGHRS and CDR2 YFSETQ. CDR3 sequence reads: CASSFGETQYF. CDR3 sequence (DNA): TGCGCCAGCAGCTTTGGTGAGACCCAGTACTTC. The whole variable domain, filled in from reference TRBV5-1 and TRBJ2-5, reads KAGVTQTPRYLIKTRGQQVTLSCSPISGHRSVSWYQQTPGQGLQFLFEYFSETQRNKGNFPGRFSGRQFSNSRSEMNVSTLELGDSALYLCASSFGETQYFGPGTRLLVL.

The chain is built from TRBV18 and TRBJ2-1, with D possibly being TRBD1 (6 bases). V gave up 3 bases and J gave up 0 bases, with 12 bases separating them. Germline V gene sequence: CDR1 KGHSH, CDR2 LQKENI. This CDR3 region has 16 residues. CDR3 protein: CASSPAGQSSYNEQFF. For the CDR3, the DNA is TGTGCCAGCTCACCGGCCGGACAGAGCTCCTACAATGAGCAGTTCTTC.

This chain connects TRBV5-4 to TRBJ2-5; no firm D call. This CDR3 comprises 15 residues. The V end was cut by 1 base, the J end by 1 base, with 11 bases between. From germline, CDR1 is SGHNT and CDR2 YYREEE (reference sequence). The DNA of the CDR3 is TGTGCCAGCAGCTTGTCAGTGACCGGCCAAGAGACCCAGTACTTC. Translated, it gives CASSLSVTGQETQYF.